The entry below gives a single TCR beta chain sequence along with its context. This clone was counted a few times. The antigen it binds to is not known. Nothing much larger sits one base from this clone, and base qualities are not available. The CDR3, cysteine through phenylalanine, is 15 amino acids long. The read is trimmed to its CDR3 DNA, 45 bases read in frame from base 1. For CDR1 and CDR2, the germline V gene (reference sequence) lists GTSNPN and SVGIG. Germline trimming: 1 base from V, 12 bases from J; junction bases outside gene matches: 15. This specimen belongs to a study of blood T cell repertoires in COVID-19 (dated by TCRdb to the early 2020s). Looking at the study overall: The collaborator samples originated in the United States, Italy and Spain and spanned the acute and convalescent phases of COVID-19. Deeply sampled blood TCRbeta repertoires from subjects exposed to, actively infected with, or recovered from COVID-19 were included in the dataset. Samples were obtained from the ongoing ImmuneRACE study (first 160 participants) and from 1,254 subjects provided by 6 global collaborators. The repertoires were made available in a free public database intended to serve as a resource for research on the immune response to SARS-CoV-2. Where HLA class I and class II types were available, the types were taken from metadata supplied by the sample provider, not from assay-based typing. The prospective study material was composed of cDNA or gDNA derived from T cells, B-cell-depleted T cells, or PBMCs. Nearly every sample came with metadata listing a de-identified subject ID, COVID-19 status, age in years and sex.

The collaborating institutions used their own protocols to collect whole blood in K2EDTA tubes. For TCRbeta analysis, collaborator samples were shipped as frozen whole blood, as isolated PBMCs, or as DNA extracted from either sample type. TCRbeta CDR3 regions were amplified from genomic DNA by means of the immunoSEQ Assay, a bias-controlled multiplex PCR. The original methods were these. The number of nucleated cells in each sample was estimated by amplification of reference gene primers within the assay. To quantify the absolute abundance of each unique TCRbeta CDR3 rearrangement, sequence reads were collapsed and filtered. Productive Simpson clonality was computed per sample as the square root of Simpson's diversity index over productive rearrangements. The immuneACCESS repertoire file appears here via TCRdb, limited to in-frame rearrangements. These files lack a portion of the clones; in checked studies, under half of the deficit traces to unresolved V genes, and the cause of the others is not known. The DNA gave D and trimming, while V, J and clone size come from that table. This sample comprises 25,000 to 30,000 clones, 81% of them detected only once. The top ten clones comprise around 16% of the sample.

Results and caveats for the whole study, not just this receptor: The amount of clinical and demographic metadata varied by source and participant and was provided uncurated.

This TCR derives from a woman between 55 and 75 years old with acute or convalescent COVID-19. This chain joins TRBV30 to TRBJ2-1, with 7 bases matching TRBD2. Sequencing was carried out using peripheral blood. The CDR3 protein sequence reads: CAWSEGAGWSEGQFF. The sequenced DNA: TGTGCCTGGAGTGAGGGAGCGGGGTGGAGTGAAGGGCAGTTCTTC.